This entry lists 17 T cell receptor beta chains sequenced from one sample in a study of cytomegalovirus exposure and HLA in healthy donors. Primers for the PCR totalled 60 Vbeta and 13 Jbeta. Sequencing was performed with immunoSEQ multiplex PCR; in TCRdb, only in-frame clones are kept and a portion is missing. The repertoire holds around 90,000 clones, with 85% as singletons. The sample was PBMCs. These TCRs come from a man aged 35 to 55 in good health and CMV-seropositive.

The V and J genes are TRBV7-6 and TRBJ1-3, with D possibly TRBD1 on 6 matching bases. Trimming cost V 2 bases and J 0 bases, with 20 bases left between them. Germline V gives CDR1 SGHVS, CDR2 FNYEAQ. The CDR3 spans 19 residues. CDR3 bases: TGTGCCAGCAGCTTACTCCCCGCCGGACAGACGAACTCTGGAAACACCATATATTTT. It specifies CASSLLPAGQTNSGNTIYF.

The V and J genes are TRBV18 and TRBJ2-2; 10 nucleotides match TRBD1. J was trimmed by 4 bases and V by 3 bases; bases with no gene match: 5. This CDR3 comprises 16 residues. The germline V gene encodes CDR1 KGHSH and CDR2 LQKENI. Here the CDR3 DNA reads TGTGCCAGCTCACCCAGACAGGGGGCGAGCACCGGGGAGCTGTTTTTT. Translation gives CASSPRQGASTGELFF.

The chain couples TRBV6-1 to TRBJ1-5; TRBD1 matches 8 bases. Germline V gene sequence: CDR1 MNHNS, CDR2 SASEGT. V shed 4 bases, J shed 4 bases, and the junction held 3 bases outside the gene matches. CDR3 length: 14 amino acids. For the CDR3, the DNA is TGTGCCAGCAGTGGGGACAGGCGAAATCAGCCCCAGCATTTT. Amino acid sequence: CASSGDRRNQPQHF.

The chain links TRBV27 to TRBJ2-3; no reliable D call. The CDR3 runs 13 residues. The V gene lost 5 bases and the J gene lost 2 bases, with 8 bases spanning the gap. Germline CDR1 MNHEY, CDR2 SMNVEV (reference sequence). CDR3 region: CASSPPLTDTQYF. As DNA, the CDR3 is TGTGCCAGCAGTCCCCCCCTCACAGATACGCAGTATTTT.

The chain uses TRBV18 and TRBJ1-5, with 11 bases lining up with TRBD1. This CDR3 is 15 amino acids long. Germline assignment: CDR1 KGHSH and CDR2 LQKENI. The V and J ends lost 1 base and 5 bases, in that order; junction bases with no gene match: 1. DNA of the CDR3: TGTGCCAGCTCACCACGGGACAGGGGGGATCAGCCCCAGCATTTT. Residues: CASSPRDRGDQPQHF.

The genes are TRBV6-5 and TRBJ2-7, with TRBD1 matching 8 bases. J lost 0 bases, V lost 5 bases, and 3 bases had no gene match. The CDR3 is 14 residues long. Germline CDR1 and CDR2: MNHEY and SVGAGI. DNA for the CDR3: TGTGCCAGCAGTGACGACAGGGGCTCCTACGAGCAGTACTTC. Amino acid sequence: CASSDDRGSYEQYF.

This chain connects TRBV2 to TRBJ1-2; a possible D gene is TRBD1 (5 bases). Looked up from germline, CDR1 is SNHLY and CDR2 is FYNNEI. The V and J ends lost 2 bases and 6 bases respectively, with 13 bases between them. The CDR3 loop spans 14 amino acids. The CDR3, as DNA: TGTGCCAGCAGTGAAAGCGTCAGGGTGGATGGCTACACCTTC. As protein: CASSESVRVDGYTF.

The chain is built from TRBV28 and TRBJ2-7; a weak D match, TRBD2 (6 bases). V lost 6 bases and J 5 bases, leaving 11 bases between the germline ends. CDR1 is MDHEN and CDR2 is SYDVKM in the germline V gene. The length of the CDR3 is 12 residues. CDR3 nucleotide sequence: TGTGCCAGCAGCCCGGGGGTACACGAGCAGTACTTC. Residues: CASSPGVHEQYF.

This rearrangement joins TRBV27 to TRBJ2-5; possible D gene TRBD2, 6 bases. This CDR3 is 15 amino acids long. Trimming stripped 5 bases from V and 0 bases from J, with 13 bases between. From germline, CDR1 is MNHEY and CDR2 SMNVEV (reference sequence). CDR3 nucleotide sequence: TGTGCCAGCAGTCCGGGACTCACTTACCAAGAGACCCAGTACTTC. Its translation: CASSPGLTYQETQYF.

The genes are TRBV5-1 and TRBJ2-3; TRBD1 aligns across 7 bases. J lost 6 bases, V lost 4 bases, and 5 bases had no gene match. The CDR3 has 13 residues. Germline assignment: CDR1 SGHRS and CDR2 YFSETQ. The CDR3 DNA reads TGCGCCAGCAGCCGGACACAGGGGGATACGCAGTATTTT. This sequence encodes CASSRTQGDTQYF.

This chain links TRBV11-2 with TRBJ2-5, with D tentatively TRBD1 (6 bases). Deletions cut 4 bases from V and 2 bases from J, with 8 bases between. This CDR3 spans 13 amino acids. Germline CDR1 SGHAT, CDR2 FQNNGV. For the CDR3, the DNA is TGTGCCAGCAGCTCCCAGGGGCAAGAGACCCAGTACTTC. Protein product: CASSSQGQETQYF.

V is TRBV2 and J is TRBJ2-7; 11 bases are shared with TRBD2. Germline loops: CDR1 SNHLY, CDR2 FYNNEI. CDR3 length: 13 residues. Losses at the gene ends were 7 bases for V and 11 bases for J; bases not matched to a gene: 10. CDR3 bases: TGTGCCAGCATCGGGACTAGCGGTTACGGGGAGTACTTC. Translation gives CASIGTSGYGEYF.

In its sample, this clone was seen once. This sequence joins TRBV6-1 and TRBJ2-7; D remains ambiguous. V was pared by 6 bases and J by 3 bases, with 12 bases between. CDR3 length: 13 residues. Germline assignment: CDR1 MNHNS and CDR2 SASEGT. This CDR3 reads CASSANEDYEQYF. CDR3 bases: TGTGCCAGCAGCGCCAATGAGGACTACGAGCAGTACTTC.

This clone was recorded only once. The genes are TRBV18 and TRBJ2-7; TRBD1 might be the D (5 bases). V lost 2 bases to trimming and J lost 0 bases, with 11 bases between them. The germline V gene has CDR1 KGHSH and CDR2 LQKENI. This CDR3 is built from 15 residues. CDR3 bases: TGTGCCAGCTCACCAGTCAAGGACATCTCCTACGAGCAGTACTTC. Its translation is CASSPVKDISYEQYF. The full variable domain, its missing parts supplied by reference TRBV18 and TRBJ2-7, is NAGVMQNPRHLVRRRGQEARLRCSPMKGHSHVYWYRQLPEEGLKFMVYLQKENIIDESGMPKERFSAEFPKEGPSILRIQQVVRGDSAAYFCASSPVKDISYEQYFGPGTRLTVT.

The V and J genes are TRBV7-2 and TRBJ2-5; a weak D match, TRBD2 (6 bases). Deletions cut 5 bases from V and 2 bases from J, with 15 bases between. The germline V gene encodes CDR1 SGHTA and CDR2 FQGNSA. The CDR3 contains 15 residues. This CDR3 is CASSGSLAAQETQYF. Here the CDR3 DNA reads TGTGCCAGCAGCGGCTCTTTAGCGGCTCAAGAGACCCAGTACTTC.

J is TRBJ2-7 and V is TRBV7-2, with 14 nucleotides matching TRBD2. The germline gives CDR1 SGHTA, CDR2 FQGNSA. Germline trimming cut 10 bases from V and 3 bases from J; bases unmatched to any gene: 17. The CDR3 spans 18 residues. The CDR3 loop reads CATALLMSTSGRGYEQYF. The CDR3 DNA sequence: TGTGCCACCGCGCTTCTGATGTCGACTAGCGGGAGGGGCTACGAGCAGTACTTC. Using reference TRBV7-2 and TRBJ2-7 for the parts outside the CDR3, the full variable domain is GAGVSQSPSNKVTEKGKDVELRCDPISGHTALYWYRQSLGQGLEFLIYFQGNSAPDKSGLPSDRFSAERTGGSVSTLTIQRTQQEDSAVYLCATALLMSTSGRGYEQYFGPGTRLTVT.

This rearrangement joins TRBV25-1 to TRBJ2-7; D remains unclear. This CDR3 has 13 amino acids. Trimming left V 4 bases short and J 3 bases short, with 10 bases between. CDR1 is MGHDK and CDR2 is SYGVNS in the germline V gene. CDR3 in amino acids: CASSVPGLYEQYF. CDR3 nucleotide sequence: TGTGCCAGCAGTGTGCCAGGCCTCTACGAGCAGTACTTC.